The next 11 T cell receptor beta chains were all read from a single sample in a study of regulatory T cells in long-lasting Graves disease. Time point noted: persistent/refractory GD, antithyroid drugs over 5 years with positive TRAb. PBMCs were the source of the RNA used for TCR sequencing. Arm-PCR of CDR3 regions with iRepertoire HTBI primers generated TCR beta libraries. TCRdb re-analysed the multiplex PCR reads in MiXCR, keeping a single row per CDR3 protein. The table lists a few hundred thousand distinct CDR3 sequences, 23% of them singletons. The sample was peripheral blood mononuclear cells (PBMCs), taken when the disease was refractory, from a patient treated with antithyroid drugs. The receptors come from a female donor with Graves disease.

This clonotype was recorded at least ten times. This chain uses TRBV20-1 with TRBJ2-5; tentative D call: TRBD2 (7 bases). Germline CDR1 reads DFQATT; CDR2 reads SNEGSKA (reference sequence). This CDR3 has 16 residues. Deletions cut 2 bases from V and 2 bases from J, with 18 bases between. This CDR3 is CSARNPLRGGQETQYF. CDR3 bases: TGCAGTGCTAGAAACCCCCTTAGGGGGGGGCAAGAGACCCAGTACTTC.

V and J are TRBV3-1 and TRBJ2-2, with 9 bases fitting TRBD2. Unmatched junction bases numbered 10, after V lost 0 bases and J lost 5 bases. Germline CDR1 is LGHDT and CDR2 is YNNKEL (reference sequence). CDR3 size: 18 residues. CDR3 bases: TGTGCCAGCAGCCAAGATCGCGGTAGCGGGAGAGAAACCGGGGAGCTGTTTTTT. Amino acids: CASSQDRGSGRETGELFF.

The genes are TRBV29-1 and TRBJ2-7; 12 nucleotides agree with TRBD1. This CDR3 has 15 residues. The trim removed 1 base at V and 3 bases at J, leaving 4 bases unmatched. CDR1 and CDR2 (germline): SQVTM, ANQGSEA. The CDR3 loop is CSVEGGTGGFYEQYF. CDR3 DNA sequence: TGCAGCGTTGAAGGGGGGACAGGGGGCTTCTACGAGCAGTACTTC.

This CDR3 reads CASTTGRVQETQYF. CDR3 nucleotide sequence: TGTGCCAGCACCACCGGGAGAGTTCAAGAGACCCAGTACTTC. J is TRBJ2-5 and V is TRBV25-1; a possible D gene is TRBD2 (6 bases). CDR3 length: 14 amino acids. Germline V gives CDR1 MGHDK, CDR2 SYGVNS. V dropped 7 bases and J dropped 2 bases, with 14 bases sitting between them.

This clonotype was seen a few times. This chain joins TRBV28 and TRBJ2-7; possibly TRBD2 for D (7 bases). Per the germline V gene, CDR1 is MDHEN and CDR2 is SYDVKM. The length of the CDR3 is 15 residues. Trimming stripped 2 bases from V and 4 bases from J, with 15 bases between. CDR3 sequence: CASSLPEGGGYEQYF. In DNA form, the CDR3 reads TGTGCCAGCAGTTTACCAGAAGGGGGGGGGTACGAGCAGTACTTC.

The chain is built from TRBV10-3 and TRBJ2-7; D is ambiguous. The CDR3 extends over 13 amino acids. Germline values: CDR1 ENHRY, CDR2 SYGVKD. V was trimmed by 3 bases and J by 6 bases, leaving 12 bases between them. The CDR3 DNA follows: TGTGCCATCAGTGATAAGGGAATTGGCGAGCAGTACTTC. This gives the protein CAISDKGIGEQYF.

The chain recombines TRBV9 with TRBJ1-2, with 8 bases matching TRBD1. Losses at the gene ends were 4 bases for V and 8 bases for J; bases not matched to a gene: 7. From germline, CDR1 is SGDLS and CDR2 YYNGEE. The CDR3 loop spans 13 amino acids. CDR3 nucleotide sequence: TGTGCCAGCAGCTTTATACAGGGGGGAGGCTACACCTTC. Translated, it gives CASSFIQGGGYTF.

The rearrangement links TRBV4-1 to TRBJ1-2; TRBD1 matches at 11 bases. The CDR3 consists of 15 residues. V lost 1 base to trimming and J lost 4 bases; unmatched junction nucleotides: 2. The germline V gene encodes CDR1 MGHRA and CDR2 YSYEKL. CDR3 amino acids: CASSQGTGGFYGYTF. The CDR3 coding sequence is TGCGCCAGCAGCCAAGGGACAGGGGGCTTCTATGGCTACACCTTC.

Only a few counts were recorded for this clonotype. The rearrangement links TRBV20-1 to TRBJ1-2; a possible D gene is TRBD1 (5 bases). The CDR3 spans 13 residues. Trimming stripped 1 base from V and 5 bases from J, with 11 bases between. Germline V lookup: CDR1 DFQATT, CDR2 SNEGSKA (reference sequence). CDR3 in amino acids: CSARGGGGYGYTF. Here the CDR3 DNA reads TGCAGTGCTAGAGGCGGGGGGGGGTATGGCTACACCTTC.

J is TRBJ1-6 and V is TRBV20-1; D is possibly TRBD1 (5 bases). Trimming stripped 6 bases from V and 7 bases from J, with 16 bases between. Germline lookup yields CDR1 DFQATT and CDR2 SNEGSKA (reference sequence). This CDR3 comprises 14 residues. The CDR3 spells CSANKDGGNSPLHF. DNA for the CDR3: TGCAGTGCGAACAAGGACGGGGGAAATTCACCCCTCCACTTT.

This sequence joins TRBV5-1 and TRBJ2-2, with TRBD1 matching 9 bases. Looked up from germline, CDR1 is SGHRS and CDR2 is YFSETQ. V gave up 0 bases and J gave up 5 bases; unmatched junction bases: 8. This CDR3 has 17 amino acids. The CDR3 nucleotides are TGCGCCAGCAGCTTGGATTGGGGACAGGGAGAGACCGGGGAGCTGTTTTTT. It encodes CASSLDWGQGETGELFF.